This T cell receptor (beta chain) was sequenced in a study of control samples from healthy donors and cancer patients (TCRdb year 2020). The method was the immunoSEQ multiplex PCR assay. TCRdb obtained this table from immuneACCESS and retained in-frame rearrangements with V and J assigned. These tables miss some clones; where compared with another copy, unresolved V genes account for less than half of the shortfall, and the remainder is unexplained. The sample records 150,000 to 200,000 clones, more than 85% of which are singletons. 2% to 2.5% of the sample comes from the top ten. On this clone: Its specific antigen is unknown. The input lacks base qualities; no much larger clone sits a single base away.

There are 14 amino acids in the CDR3, from cysteine to phenylalanine inclusive. The sequence is cut down to CDR3 DNA, 42 bases in frame from base 1. CDR1 MRHNA and CDR2 SNTAGT were looked up in the germline V gene. V drops 3 bases and J drops 8 bases, leaving 16 bases in between. Sequencing was performed on blood. This chain joins TRBV6-4 to TRBJ1-2; the D segment could be TRBD1, given 5 matching bases. The TCR was taken from a woman aged 40 to 50 in good health. The CDR3 loop reads CASSDGGITSGYTF. The base sequence is TGTGCCAGCAGTGATGGGGGAATAACTAGCGGCTACACCTTC.